Each of the 11 T cell receptor beta chains below was sequenced from the same sample in a study of cytomegalovirus exposure and HLA in healthy donors. Sequencing was performed with immunoSEQ multiplex PCR; in TCRdb, only in-frame clones are kept and a portion is missing. Here the sample spans 100,000 to 150,000 clones, around nine tenths being singletons. The specimen was PBMCs. Receptors originate from a woman younger than 35 in good health and CMV-seronegative.

The rearrangement links TRBV18 to TRBJ1-5; D might be TRBD1 (5 bases). The V gene lost 5 bases and the J gene lost 1 base, with 6 bases spanning the gap. The length of the CDR3 is 13 residues. Germline CDR1 is KGHSH and CDR2 is LQKENI. This CDR3 is CASSRGSNQPQHF. For the CDR3, the DNA is TGTGCCAGCTCAAGGGGAAGCAATCAGCCCCAGCATTTT.

The chain uses TRBV19 and TRBJ2-1; TRBD1 is a possible D gene (5 bases). V was cut by 2 bases and J by 4 bases, with 18 bases left in between. In germline, CDR1 is LNHDA, CDR2 SQIVND (reference sequence). This CDR3 region has 17 residues. The CDR3 DNA sequence: TGTGCCAGTAGTATAATGGAAGGGGCCAGACGTTACAATGAGCAGTTCTTC. Translation gives CASSIMEGARRYNEQFF.

This clone has just one count. The sample has other DNA sequences that encode this CDR3 too. This sequence joins TRBV18 and TRBJ2-5, with 8 bases lining up with TRBD2. The CDR3 loop spans 14 amino acids. CDR1 is KGHSH and CDR2 is LQKENI in the germline V gene. V lost 3 bases, J lost 2 bases, and 2 bases stayed unmatched. CDR3 bases: TGTGCCAGCTCACCGGGACTAGGACAAGAGACCCAGTACTTC. It yields the protein CASSPGLGQETQYF.

The chain recombines TRBV6-1 with TRBJ1-2, with D possibly TRBD1 on 6 matching bases. Germline lookup yields CDR1 MNHNS and CDR2 SASEGT. This CDR3 region has 14 residues. Trimming cost V 6 bases and J 4 bases, with 15 bases left between them. In nucleotides, the CDR3 is TGTGCCAGCAGAAACAGGGACGCCCTCTATGGCTACACCTTC. It codes for CASRNRDALYGYTF.

This chain links TRBV15 with TRBJ1-6, with 8 bases identical to TRBD1. CDR3 length: 14 residues. Looked up from germline, CDR1 is LNHNV and CDR2 is YYDKDF (reference sequence). The V and J ends lost 3 bases and 7 bases, in that order; junction bases with no gene match: 2. The CDR3 here is CATSRDRVNSPLHF. CDR3 DNA: TGTGCCACCAGCAGGGACAGGGTAAATTCACCCCTCCACTTT.

The V and J genes are TRBV7-2 and TRBJ2-1; TRBD2 agrees at 10 bases. The V segment lost 4 bases and the J segment 3 bases; nucleotides outside the gene matches: 3. CDR1 is SGHTA, CDR2 FQGNSA, per germline. The CDR3 contains 15 residues. The CDR3 protein is CASSSRTSGYNEQFF. The CDR3 DNA reads as TGTGCCAGCAGCTCCCGGACTAGCGGCTACAATGAGCAGTTCTTC.

This clone turned up a few times. The J gene is TRBJ2-4, the V gene TRBV7-2; 8 positions agree with TRBD2. Losses at the gene ends were 5 bases for V and 8 bases for J; bases not matched to a gene: 8. CDR3 length equals 14 residues. CDR1 and CDR2 (germline): SGHTA, FQGNSA. The CDR3 DNA sequence: TGTGCCAGCAGCCTTATGGGGCGGGAGGACATTCAGTACTTC. This codes for CASSLMGREDIQYF.

Only one count was recorded for this clone. The J gene is TRBJ1-2, the V gene TRBV6-5; 7 nucleotides match TRBD1. The CDR3 sequence is 12 residues long. Germline CDR1 and CDR2: MNHEY and SVGAGI. J lost 13 bases, V lost 0 bases, and 5 bases had no gene match. Here the CDR3 DNA reads TGTGCCAGCAGTTACTCTCAGGGGGATATCACCTTC. This codes for CASSYSQGDITF.

Comments on this clone: The junction shows a germline mismatch at one end, possibly a read error. V and J are TRBV5-8 and TRBJ1-2, with D possibly TRBD1 on 6 matching bases. The CDR3 spans 10 residues. The germline CDR1 and CDR2 sequences are SGHTS and YDEGEE. CDR3 DNA: TGTGCCAGCAGCTTGGCACAGGGATTCTTC. It is translated as CASSLAQGFF. Full variable domain (outside the CDR3, taken from reference TRBV5-8 and TRBJ1-2): EAGVTQSPTHLIKTRGQQATLRCSPISGHTSVYWYQQALGLGLQFLLWYDEGEERNRGNFPPRFSGRQFPNYSSELNVNALELEDSALYLCASSLAQGFFGSGTRLTVV.

This sequence joins TRBV4-2 and TRBJ2-1; 11 positions match TRBD2. Trimming cost V 0 bases and J 8 bases; bases outside gene matches: 6. The CDR3 totals 16 residues. Per the germline V gene, CDR1 is LGHNA and CDR2 is YNFKEQ. The CDR3 is CASSQEYSGGADEQFF. The CDR3 DNA sequence: TGTGCCAGCAGCCAAGAATATAGCGGGGGGGCTGATGAGCAGTTCTTC.

The chain employs TRBV9 and TRBJ2-1; TRBD1 matches 7 bases. This CDR3 is built from 15 residues. Germline CDR1 reads SGDLS; CDR2 reads YYNGEE. V lost 2 bases, J lost 4 bases, and 6 bases stayed unmatched. Here the CDR3 DNA reads TGTGCCAGCAGCGTTGGCAGGGGGTTTTACAATGAGCAGTTCTTC. Protein: CASSVGRGFYNEQFF.